This T cell receptor (beta chain) was captured by sequencing in a study of T cells in localized non-small cell lung cancer. Study results and limitations: Sequencing was restricted to one tumor region; therefore, heterogeneity remains possible. Longer overall survival was associated with a higher density of T cells in the blood. Researchers found a median approximately 53 of the top 100 tumor clones in adjacent lung. Uninvolved adjacent lung had higher T cell clonality than tumor and all other tissues.

With respect to this clone: The antigen is unknown.

The CDR3 spans 15 residues. V lost 1 base, J lost 6 bases, and 4 bases stayed unmatched. From germline, CDR1 is SGHTA and CDR2 FQGNSA. Repertoires were generated with immunoSEQ multiplex PCR, while TCRdb's copy carries only in-frame clones and drops some. The sample has 20,000 to 30,000 clones, roughly 90% seen once. The receptor's source is a man aged 40 to 75 with stage II lung adenocarcinoma. The sequencing used PBMCs, collected before any cancer treatment. The chain recombines TRBV7-2 with TRBJ2-1, with 9 bases aligning to TRBD2. This chain's CDR3 is CASSLEGTSINEQFF. In DNA, the CDR3 is TGTGCCAGCAGCTTAGAAGGGACTAGCATCAATGAGCAGTTCTTC.